This T cell receptor beta chain was recorded in a study of CD8+ T cells in alopecia areata. About the research overall: Administration of oral tofacitinib to treated patients was at 5 to 10 mg twice daily.

Sample treatment: oral pan-JAK inhibitor, 5-10 mg twice daily. cDNA prepared by RNA extraction and subsequent reverse transcription served as the template for sequencing. The method was immunoSEQ multiplex PCR; TCRdb's version includes in-frame clones alone and lacks a portion of them. Altogether 210,000 or so clones are present, more than 60% being singletons, with the ten largest covering 0.95% to 1.5%. Study-wide points: On tofacitinib, scalp and blood still held many of the expanded lesional clones.

A word on this clone: As yet, its antigen is unknown.

The CDR3 is 14 amino acids. The V end lost 2 bases, the J end lost 5 bases, and 13 bases lay between the germline ends. Germline lookup yields CDR1 SGHRS and CDR2 YFSETQ. V usage is TRBV5-1 and J usage is TRBJ1-1; D call uncertain. This TCR came from a human donor with alopecia areata. Sequenced here: CD4+ T cells sorted from blood, sampled at approximately week 42, from a patient treated with tofacitinib. The CDR3 nucleotides read TGCGCCAGCAGCTTAAACTCGGGGTCGACTGAAGCTTTCTTT. It is translated as CASSLNSGSTEAFF.